This T cell receptor (beta chain) was found in a study of cytomegalovirus exposure and HLA in healthy donors. This CDR3 is built from 16 residues. Looked up from germline, CDR1 is LGHNA and CDR2 is YSLEER. The V and J ends lost 4 bases and 1 base, in that order; junction bases with no gene match: 6. Use of 60 Vbeta and 13 Jbeta primers characterized the PCR. This table comes from immunoSEQ multiplex PCR, and its TCRdb copy is limited to in-frame clones, with some not included. The profile covers about 110,000 clones, with around 76% appearing a single time and about 6% taken by the ten largest. Donors had nominal health at sampling but likely had unrecorded immune exposures.

The V and J genes are TRBV4-3 and TRBJ2-2; TRBD2 aligns across 7 bases. The sequence derives from a woman in her fifties or sixties in good health and CMV-seropositive. Sequenced material: PBMCs. The CDR3: CASSRHLAGNTGELFF. The CDR3 nucleotides are TGCGCCAGCAGCCGCCATTTAGCGGGGAACACCGGGGAGCTGTTTTTT.